A selection of T cell receptor beta chains follows, all from one sample in a study of cytomegalovirus exposure and HLA in healthy donors. Clones were sequenced by immunoSEQ multiplex PCR, and TCRdb holds only the in-frame ones, with some missing. The sample yields around 140,000 clones, approximately 70% seen once. Source material: PBMCs. The receptor set was obtained from a young woman in good health and CMV-seronegative. Both conserved end residues are part of each CDR3. The order of the fields is J gene, clone size, D gene, V gene, CDR3 DNA, CDR3 protein. D genes are given only for firm matches. Not every row has a clone size; where given, it reads once, few, many or a size class.

TRBJ2-1	few	NA	TRBV19	TGTGCCAGTAGTATTGGGGCTGCCTACAATGAGCAGTTCTTC	CASSIGAAYNEQFF
TRBJ2-7	NA	TRBD1	TRBV5-1	TGCGCCAGCACCGGACAGGGGGTGCCAGGCGAGCAGTACTTC	CASTGQGVPGEQYF
TRBJ2-3	NA	TRBD2	TRBV7-2	TGTGCCAGCAGCCTCCAAAGACTAGCGGGCCTCACAGATACGCAGTATTTT	CASSLQRLAGLTDTQYF
TRBJ2-7	once	TRBD1	TRBV7-8	TGTGCCAGCAGCTCACACAGGGGTCCCTCCTACGAGCAGTACTTC	CASSSHRGPSYEQYF
TRBJ1-3	NA	NA	TRBV4-1	TGCGCCAGCAGCCAAGACAGGGTCCCCGGAAACACCATATATTTT	CASSQDRVPGNTIYF
TRBJ1-1	NA	NA	TRBV6-5	TGTGCCAGCAGTTACGCAGGGCGGACTGAAGCTTTCTTT	CASSYAGRTEAFF
TRBJ2-7	NA	TRBD2	TRBV7-2	TGTGCCAGCAGCTCCCCGGGAGGAGCGCCCTACGAGCAGTACTTC	CASSSPGGAPYEQYF
TRBJ1-3	NA	NA	TRBV28	TGTGCCAGCAGCCCGCATACAATCCTCTCTGGAAACACCATATATTTT	CASSPHTILSGNTIYF
TRBJ1-4	NA	NA	TRBV18	TGTGCCAGCTCCCGGTCGGGAGGCGAAAATGAAAAACTGTTTTTT	CASSRSGGENEKLFF
TRBJ2-3	NA	TRBD2	TRBV6-5	TGTGCCAGCAGTCCAATAGCGGGAGGCCGGGATACGCAGTATTTT	CASSPIAGGRDTQYF
TRBJ2-2	NA	TRBD1	TRBV30	TGTGCCTGGAGTATAAACGACAGGGGCGGGGAGCTGTTTTTT	CAWSINDRGGELFF
TRBJ1-1	once	NA	TRBV7-9	TGTGCCAGCAGCTGGACAGAGAACACTGAAGCTTTCTTT	CASSWTENTEAFF
TRBJ2-1	NA	NA	TRBV7-9	TGTGCCAGCAGCCTTAGCGGCGGTCCCGAAAATGAGCAGTTCTTC	CASSLSGGPENEQFF
TRBJ2-5	once	TRBD1	TRBV7-9	TGTGCCAGCAGCTTGGATGACAGGGAACAAGAGACCCAGTACTTC	CASSLDDREQETQYF
TRBJ2-7	NA	TRBD1	TRBV9	TGTGCCAGCAGCGGATCCGGGACAGGGATATCTCGACAGTACTTC	CASSGSGTGISRQYF